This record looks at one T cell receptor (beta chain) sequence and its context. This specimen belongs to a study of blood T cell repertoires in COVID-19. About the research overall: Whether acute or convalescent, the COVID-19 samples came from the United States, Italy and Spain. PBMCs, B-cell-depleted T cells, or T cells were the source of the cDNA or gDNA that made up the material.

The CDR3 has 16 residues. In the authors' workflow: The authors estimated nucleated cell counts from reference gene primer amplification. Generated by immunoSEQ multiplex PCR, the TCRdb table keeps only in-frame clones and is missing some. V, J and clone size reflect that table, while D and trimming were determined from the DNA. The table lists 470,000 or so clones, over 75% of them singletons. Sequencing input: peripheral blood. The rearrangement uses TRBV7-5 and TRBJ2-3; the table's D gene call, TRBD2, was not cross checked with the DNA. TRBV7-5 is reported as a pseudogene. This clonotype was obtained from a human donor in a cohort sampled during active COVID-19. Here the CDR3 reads CARSLRRAASTDTQYF. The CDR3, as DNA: TGTGCCAGAAGCTTAAGGCGGGCAGCGAGCACAGATACGCAGTATTTT.